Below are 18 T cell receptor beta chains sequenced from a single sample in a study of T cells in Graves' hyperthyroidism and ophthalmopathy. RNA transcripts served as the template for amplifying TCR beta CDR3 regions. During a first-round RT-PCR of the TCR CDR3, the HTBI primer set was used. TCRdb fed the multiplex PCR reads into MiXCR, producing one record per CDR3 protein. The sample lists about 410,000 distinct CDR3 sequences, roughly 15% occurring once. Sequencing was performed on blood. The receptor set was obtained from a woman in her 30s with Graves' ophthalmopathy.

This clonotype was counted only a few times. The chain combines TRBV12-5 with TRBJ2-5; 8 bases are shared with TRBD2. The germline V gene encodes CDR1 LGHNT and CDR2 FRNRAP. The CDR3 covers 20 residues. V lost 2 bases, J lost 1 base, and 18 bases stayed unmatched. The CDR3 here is CASGLLSGVSGGAGQETQYF. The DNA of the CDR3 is TGTGCTAGTGGTTTGTTATCCGGAGTGAGCGGGGGCGCGGGCCAAGAGACCCAGTACTTC.

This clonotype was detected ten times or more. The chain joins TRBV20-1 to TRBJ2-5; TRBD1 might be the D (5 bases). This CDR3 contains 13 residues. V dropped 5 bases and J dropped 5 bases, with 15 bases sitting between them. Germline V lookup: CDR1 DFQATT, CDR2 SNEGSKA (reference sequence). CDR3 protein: CSAVPQGRETQYF. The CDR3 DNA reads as TGCAGTGCTGTTCCCCAGGGTAGGGAGACCCAGTACTTC.

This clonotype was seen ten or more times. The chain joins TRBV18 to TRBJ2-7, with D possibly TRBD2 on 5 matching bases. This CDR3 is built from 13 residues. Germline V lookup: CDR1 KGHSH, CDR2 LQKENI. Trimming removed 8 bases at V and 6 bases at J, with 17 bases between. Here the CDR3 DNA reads TGTGCCAGCACGACACAGCCCCGGGGCGAGCAGTACTTC. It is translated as CASTTQPRGEQYF.

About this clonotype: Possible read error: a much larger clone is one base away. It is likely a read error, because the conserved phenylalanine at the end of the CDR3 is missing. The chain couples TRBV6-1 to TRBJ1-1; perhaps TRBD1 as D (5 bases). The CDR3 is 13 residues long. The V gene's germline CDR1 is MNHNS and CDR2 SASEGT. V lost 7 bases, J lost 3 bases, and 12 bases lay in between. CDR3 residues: CASKNRGDTEAFL. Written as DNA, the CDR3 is TGTGCCAGCAAGAACAGAGGGGACACTGAAGCTTTCCTT.

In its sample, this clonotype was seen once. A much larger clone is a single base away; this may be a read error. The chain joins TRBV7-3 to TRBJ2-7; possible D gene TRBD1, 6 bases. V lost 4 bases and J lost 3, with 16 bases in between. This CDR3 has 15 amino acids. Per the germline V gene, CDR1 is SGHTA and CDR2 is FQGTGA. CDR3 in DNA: TGTGCCAGCAGCTACCAGTCAGGGGTGGACTACGAGCAGTACTTC. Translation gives CASSYQSGVDYEQYF.

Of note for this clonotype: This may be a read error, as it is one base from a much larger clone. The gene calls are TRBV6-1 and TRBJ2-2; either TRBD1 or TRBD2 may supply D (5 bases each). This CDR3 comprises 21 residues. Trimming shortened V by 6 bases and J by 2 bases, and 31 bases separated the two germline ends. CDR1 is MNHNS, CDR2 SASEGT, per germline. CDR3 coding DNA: TGTGCCAGCAGCCCCATTGCTGGGGCAGGGAGTCTCGGGAAAAACACCGGGGAGCTGTTTTTT. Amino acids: CASSPIAGAGSLGKNTGELFF.

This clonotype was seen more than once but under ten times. The CDR3 here is CASSHGDRATGELFF. Here the CDR3 DNA reads TGTGCCAGCAGTCACGGCGACAGGGCCACCGGGGAGCTGTTTTTT. The rearrangement joins TRBV6-1 to TRBJ2-2; 7 bases fit TRBD1. The CDR3 spans 15 residues. Trimming at V came to 5 bases and at J to 4 bases, leaving 7 bases not matched to a gene. Germline V CDR1 and CDR2: MNHNS, SASEGT.

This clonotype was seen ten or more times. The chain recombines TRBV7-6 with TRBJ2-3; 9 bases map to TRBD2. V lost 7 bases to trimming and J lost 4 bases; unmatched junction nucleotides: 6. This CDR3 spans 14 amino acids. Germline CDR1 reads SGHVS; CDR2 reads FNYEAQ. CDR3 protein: CASIASGEADTQYF. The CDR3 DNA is TGTGCCAGCATCGCTAGCGGGGAGGCAGATACGCAGTATTTT. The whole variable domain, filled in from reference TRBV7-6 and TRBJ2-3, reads GAGVSQSPRYKVTKRGQDVALRCDPISGHVSLYWYRQALGQGPEFLTYFNYEAQQDKSGLPNDRFSAERPEGSISTLTIQRTEQRDSAMYRCASIASGEADTQYFGPGTRLTVL.

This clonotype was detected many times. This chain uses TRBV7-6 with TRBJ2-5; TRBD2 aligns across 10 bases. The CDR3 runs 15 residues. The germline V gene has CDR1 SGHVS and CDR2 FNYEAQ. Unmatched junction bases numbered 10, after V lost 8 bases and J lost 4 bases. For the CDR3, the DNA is TGTGCCAGCGGATCTAGCGGGGGTTCCCTAGAGACCCAGTACTTC. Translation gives CASGSSGGSLETQYF. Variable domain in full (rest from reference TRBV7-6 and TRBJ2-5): GAGVSQSPRYKVTKRGQDVALRCDPISGHVSLYWYRQALGQGPEFLTYFNYEAQQDKSGLPNDRFSAERPEGSISTLTIQRTEQRDSAMYRCASGSSGGSLETQYFGPGTRLLVL.

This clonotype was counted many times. The CDR3 here is CSARGTVLGEQYF. In nucleotides, the CDR3 is TGCAGTGCTAGAGGGACGGTGCTAGGGGAGCAGTACTTC. The chain couples TRBV20-1 to TRBJ2-7; D uncertain. V was pared by 1 base and J by 7 bases, with 14 bases between. The CDR3 spans 13 residues. Germline CDR1 DFQATT, CDR2 SNEGSKA (reference sequence).

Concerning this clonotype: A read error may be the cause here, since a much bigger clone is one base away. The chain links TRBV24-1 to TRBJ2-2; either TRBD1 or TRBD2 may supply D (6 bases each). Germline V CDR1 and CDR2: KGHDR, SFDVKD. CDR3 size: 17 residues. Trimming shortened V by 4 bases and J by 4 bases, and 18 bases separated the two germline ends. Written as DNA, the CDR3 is TGTGCCACCAGTGACCCAGACCGGGGGCCCTTCACCGGGGAGCTGTTTTTT. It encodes CATSDPDRGPFTGELFF.

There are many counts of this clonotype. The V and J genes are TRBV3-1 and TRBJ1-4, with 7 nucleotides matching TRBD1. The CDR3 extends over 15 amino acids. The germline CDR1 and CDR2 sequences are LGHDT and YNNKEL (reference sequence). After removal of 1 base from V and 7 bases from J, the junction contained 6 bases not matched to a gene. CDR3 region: CASSQGTGRGEKLFF. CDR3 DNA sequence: TGTGCCAGCAGCCAAGGGACAGGTCGAGGTGAAAAACTGTTTTTT.

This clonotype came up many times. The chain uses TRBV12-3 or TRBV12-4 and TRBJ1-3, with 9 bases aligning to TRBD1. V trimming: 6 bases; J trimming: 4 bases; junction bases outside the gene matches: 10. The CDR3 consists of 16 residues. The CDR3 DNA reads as TGTGCCAGCAGACAAACAGGGGGCGCAGCCGGAAACACCATATATTTT. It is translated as CASRQTGGAAGNTIYF.

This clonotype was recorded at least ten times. CDR3 loop: CASSRLGGQGGGYTF. The CDR3 DNA sequence: TGTGCCAGCAGCCGACTCGGCGGACAGGGGGGTGGCTACACCTTC. The rearrangement uses TRBV11-2 and TRBJ1-2; 10 bases are a match to TRBD1. Trimming took 5 bases from V and 7 from J; bases not matched to a gene: 10. The CDR3 is made up of 15 amino acids. In germline, CDR1 is SGHAT, CDR2 FQNNGV.

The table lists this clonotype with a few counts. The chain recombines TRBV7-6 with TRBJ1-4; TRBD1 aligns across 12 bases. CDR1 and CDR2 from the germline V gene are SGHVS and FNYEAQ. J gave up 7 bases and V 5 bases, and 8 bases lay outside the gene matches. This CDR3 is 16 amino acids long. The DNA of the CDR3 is TGTGCCAGCAGCCGAGGGGACAGGGGGCATAGTGAAAAACTGTTTTTT. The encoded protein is CASSRGDRGHSEKLFF.

CDR3 nucleotides: TGTGCCAGCAACCCTCGGTGGGGTGGCTCAGAGACCCAGTACTTC. This gives the protein CASNPRWGGSETQYF. The chain has TRBV27 and TRBJ2-5; D is ambiguous. Between the trimmed V and J ends, which lost 7 bases and 4 bases, there was a span of 19 bases. Germline V CDR1 and CDR2: MNHEY, SMNVEV (reference sequence). This CDR3 spans 15 amino acids.

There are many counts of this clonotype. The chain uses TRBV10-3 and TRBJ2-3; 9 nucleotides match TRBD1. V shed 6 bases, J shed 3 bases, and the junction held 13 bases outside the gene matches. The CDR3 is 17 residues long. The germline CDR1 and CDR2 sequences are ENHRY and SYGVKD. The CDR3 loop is CAIRPLGTGKDTDTQYF. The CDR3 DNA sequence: TGTGCCATCAGGCCACTTGGGACAGGGAAGGATACAGATACGCAGTATTTT.

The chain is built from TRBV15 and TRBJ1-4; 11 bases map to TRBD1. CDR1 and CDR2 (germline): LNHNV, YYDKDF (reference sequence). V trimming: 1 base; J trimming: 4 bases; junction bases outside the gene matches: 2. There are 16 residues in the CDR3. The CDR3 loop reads CATSRGGTGGNEKLFF. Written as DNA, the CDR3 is TGTGCCACCAGCAGAGGGGGGACAGGGGGTAATGAAAAACTGTTTTTT.